Below, 27 T cell receptor beta chains from the same sample are listed, as sequenced in a study of regulatory T cells in long-lasting Graves disease. Through Arm-PCR of CDR3 regions and iRepertoire HTBI primers, TCR beta libraries were built. Via MiXCR, TCRdb re-called the multiplex PCR reads, giving one row per CDR3 protein. The table has hundreds of thousands of distinct CDR3 sequences, 15% seen once. Time point of the sample: newly diagnosed GD, antithyroid drugs for less than 3 months. Following extraction of RNA from PBMCs, that RNA was used to make the TCR library. The same sample was also studied in work on T cells in Graves' hyperthyroidism and ophthalmopathy.

This specimen consisted of peripheral blood mononuclear cells (PBMCs), obtained at new diagnosis, from a patient treated with antithyroid drugs. Every receptor here comes from a woman between 40 and 55 years old with Graves disease.

This clonotype was counted only a few times. An end of the junction differs from the germline gene, which may be a read error. The rearrangement joins TRBV14 to TRBJ1-6, with 8 bases matching TRBD1. This CDR3 is 17 amino acids long. The germline V gene encodes CDR1 SGHDN and CDR2 FVKESK. The CDR3 protein is CASSHGTGRSYNSPLQF. CDR3 in DNA: TGTGCCAGCAGCCACGGGACAGGCCGCTCCTATAATTCACCCCTCCAATTT.

Note on this clonotype: A read error is likely here: a far larger clone is one base away. The CDR3, as DNA: TGTGCCAGCAGTGGGGGTTTTTACGAGCAGTACTTC. Its protein product is CASSGGFYEQYF. V and J are TRBV11-3 and TRBJ2-7; either TRBD1 or TRBD2 may fit D (5 bases each). Germline loops: CDR1 SGHNT, CDR2 YENEEA. V was pared by 6 bases and J by 4 bases, with 10 bases between. There are 12 residues in the CDR3.

The rearrangement joins TRBV19 to TRBJ2-7, with 8 bases matching TRBD1. This CDR3 spans 13 amino acids. V was clipped by 4 bases and J by 1 base; unmatched bases: 0. Germline V lookup: CDR1 LNHDA, CDR2 SQIVND (reference sequence). This chain's CDR3 is CASSNRGSYEQYF. As DNA, the CDR3 is TGTGCCAGTAGTAACAGGGGGTCCTACGAGCAGTACTTC.

At least ten counts were recorded for this clonotype. The chain joins TRBV30 to TRBJ2-2, with 9 bases lining up with TRBD2. CDR3 size: 19 residues. Germline CDR1 reads GTSNPN; CDR2 reads SVGIG (reference sequence). V shed 0 bases, J shed 1 base, and the junction held 12 bases outside the gene matches. The CDR3, as DNA: TGTGCCTGGAGTGTACCCTTATACCGACTAGCGGAGAACACCGGGGAGCTGTTTTTT. Translated: CAWSVPLYRLAENTGELFF. Full variable domain (missing parts from reference TRBV30 and TRBJ2-2): SQTIHQWPATLVQPVGSPLSLECTVEGTSNPNLYWYRQAAGRGLQLLFYSVGIGQISSEVPQNLSASRPQDRQFILSSKKLLLSDSGFYLCAWSVPLYRLAENTGELFFGEGSRLTVL.

Worth noting for this clonotype: A far larger clone is off by one base, so a read error is likely. The rearrangement joins TRBV2 to TRBJ1-1; a weak D match, TRBD1 (5 bases). CDR3 length: 13 amino acids. CDR1 SNHLY and CDR2 FYNNEI come from the germline V gene. V shed 10 bases and J shed 0 bases, with 12 bases lying between them. The CDR3 DNA sequence: TGTGCCAACAGCCCGGGACTGAACACTGAAGCTTTCTTT. Translated, it gives CANSPGLNTEAFF. Full variable domain (rest looked up from reference TRBV2 and TRBJ1-1): EPEVTQTPSHQVTQMGQEVILRCVPISNHLYFYWYRQILGQKVEFLVSFYNNEISEKSEIFDDQFSVERPDGSNFTLKIRSTKLEDSAMYFCANSPGLNTEAFFGQGTRLTVV.

This clonotype occurred many times. V is TRBV7-9 and J is TRBJ2-7; D not certain. The CDR3 runs to 20 residues. Germline CDR1 is SEHNR and CDR2 is FQNEAQ (reference sequence). The V gene lost 5 bases and the J gene lost 0 bases, with 29 bases spanning the gap. The CDR3, as DNA: TGTGCCAGCAGCCCCATCCCTCCTCGACGCCCCAGAGAAGTCTCCTACGAGCAGTACTTC. This translates into CASSPIPPRRPREVSYEQYF.

This clonotype was recorded many times. This chain uses TRBV10-3 with TRBJ2-1; 10 nucleotides agree with TRBD1. Germline loops: CDR1 ENHRY, CDR2 SYGVKD. CDR3 length equals 14 residues. The J segment lost 4 bases and the V segment lost 11 bases, leaving 8 bases of the junction unmatched. For the CDR3, the DNA is TGTGCCGCCCGGGGGGACAGGGGATACAATGAGCAGTTCTTC. It translates to CAARGDRGYNEQFF.

This clonotype was counted ten times or more. The genes are TRBV2 and TRBJ1-1; D is perhaps TRBD1 (5 bases). CDR3 size: 13 residues. CDR1 is SNHLY, CDR2 FYNNEI, per germline. The V end was cut by 6 bases, the J end by 2 bases, with 10 bases between. DNA for the CDR3: TGTGCCAGCAGCAGGGATGGTAACACTGAAGCTTTCTTT. It yields the protein CASSRDGNTEAFF. Supplemented by reference TRBV2 and TRBJ1-1, the full variable domain reads EPEVTQTPSHQVTQMGQEVILRCVPISNHLYFYWYRQILGQKVEFLVSFYNNEISEKSEIFDDQFSVERPDGSNFTLKIRSTKLEDSAMYFCASSRDGNTEAFFGQGTRLTVV.

This clonotype was seen only a few times. The chain employs TRBV28 and TRBJ2-1, with 10 bases lining up with TRBD1. Germline CDR1 is MDHEN and CDR2 is SYDVKM. This CDR3 region has 16 residues. The junction had 12 bases not matched to a gene; V was cut back by 5 bases and J by 8 bases. The CDR3 loop reads CASSVTGTGAHDEQFF. The DNA for the CDR3 is TGTGCCAGCAGTGTCACCGGGACAGGGGCGCACGATGAGCAGTTCTTC. Using reference TRBV28 and TRBJ2-1 for the parts outside the CDR3, the full variable domain is DVKVTQSSRYLVKRTGEKVFLECVQDMDHENMFWYRQDPGLGLRLIYFSYDVKMKEKGDIPEGYSVSREKKERFSLILESASTNQTSMYLCASSVTGTGAHDEQFFGPGTRLTVL.

This chain connects TRBV24-1 to TRBJ2-2; 10 nucleotides align to TRBD1. Germline V CDR1 and CDR2: KGHDR, SFDVKD. V was clipped by 2 bases and J by 5 bases; unmatched bases: 7. CDR3 length equals 17 residues. The CDR3: CATSDSPGQGWTGELFF. CDR3 bases: TGTGCCACCAGTGATTCGCCGGGACAGGGGTGGACCGGGGAGCTGTTTTTT.

This clonotype was counted ten times or more. This chain uses TRBV27 with TRBJ2-3; D is possibly TRBD2 (6 bases). Germline loops: CDR1 MNHEY, CDR2 SMNVEV (reference sequence). Between the trimmed V and J ends, which lost 6 bases and 4 bases, there was a span of 17 bases. This CDR3 is built from 15 residues. CDR3 DNA: TGTGCCAGCAGAATACAGGTGGGGAGGTCAGATACGCAGTATTTT. This codes for CASRIQVGRSDTQYF.

This clonotype appeared a single time. Here the CDR3 reads CASLPLGREQFF. The CDR3 DNA sequence: TGTGCTAGCCTCCCCTTGGGGCGTGAGCAGTTCTTC. The genes are TRBV7-7 and TRBJ2-1, with a weak D call TRBD1 (5 bases). The CDR3 has 12 amino acids. Germline values: CDR1 SSHAT, CDR2 FNYEAQ (reference sequence).

This clonotype was recorded many times. The V gene is TRBV30, the J gene TRBJ2-1, with 8 bases lining up with TRBD1. Germline V gives CDR1 GTSNPN, CDR2 SVGIG (reference sequence). V lost 5 bases, J lost 3 bases, and 3 bases stayed unmatched. The CDR3 has 13 amino acids. CDR3 protein: CAWGTGHYNEQFF. The CDR3 region has the DNA TGTGCCTGGGGGACAGGCCACTACAATGAGCAGTTCTTC.

This clonotype was observed at least ten times. V usage is TRBV12-3 or TRBV12-4 and J usage is TRBJ1-1; 7 nucleotides line up with TRBD1. Losses at the gene ends were 7 bases for V and 1 base for J; bases not matched to a gene: 21. This CDR3 spans 19 amino acids. The CDR3 spells CASTGWGKPGQITNTEAFF. In nucleotides, the CDR3 is TGTGCCAGCACCGGCTGGGGGAAACCGGGACAGATTACGAACACTGAAGCTTTCTTT.

This clonotype has only a few counts. The chain recombines TRBV5-4 with TRBJ2-5, with 9 bases that match TRBD1. Germline V gives CDR1 SGHNT, CDR2 YYREEE (reference sequence). The CDR3 consists of 16 residues. With 4 bases clipped from V and 5 bases from J, the junction kept 12 bases outside the gene matches. For the CDR3, the DNA is TGTGCCAGCAGCACCCCCGTTGGGACAGGGATTGAGACCCAGTACTTC. Protein product: CASSTPVGTGIETQYF.

This clonotype occurred a few times. The chain is built from TRBV5-1 and TRBJ1-5; D may be TRBD1 (5 bases). The CDR3 totals 14 residues. The germline V and J ends were trimmed by 4 bases and 2 bases, with 10 bases remaining between them. From germline, CDR1 is SGHRS and CDR2 YFSETQ. The CDR3 DNA is TGCGCCAGCAGCCGGGACGGACGCAATCAGCCCCAGCATTTT. Translation gives CASSRDGRNQPQHF.

The V gene is TRBV7-9, the J gene TRBJ1-3; D remains ambiguous. This CDR3 has 15 residues. The germline V gene encodes CDR1 SEHNR and CDR2 FQNEAQ (reference sequence). The V gene lost 1 base and the J gene lost 0 bases, with 7 bases spanning the gap. The CDR3 DNA is TGTGCCAGCAGCTTAGGCGGGAACTCTGGAAACACCATATATTTT. Protein sequence: CASSLGGNSGNTIYF.

This clonotype has a count of ten or more. The rearrangement uses TRBV12-3 or TRBV12-4 and TRBJ1-2; 7 bases align to TRBD1. This CDR3 has 14 residues. V lost 4 bases, J lost 4 bases, and 6 bases stayed unmatched. DNA for the CDR3: TGTGCCAGCAGTTCCCGGGACAGAAGCTATGGCTACACCTTC. Protein sequence: CASSSRDRSYGYTF.

This clonotype has ten or more counts. The chain carries TRBV28 and TRBJ2-1; D assignment may be TRBD1 or TRBD2 (5 bases each). V was shortened by 4 bases and J by 4 bases, with 11 bases between the two germline ends. Germline V gene lookup returns CDR1 MDHEN and CDR2 SYDVKM. The CDR3 contains 14 residues. The CDR3 DNA is TGTGCCAGCAGTTCGCTAGGGGAGTACAATGAGCAGTTCTTC. Translation: CASSSLGEYNEQFF.

This clonotype has ten or more counts. The chain combines TRBV2 with TRBJ2-1, with TRBD2 identical over 9 bases. CDR3 length: 17 residues. Germline V gene lookup returns CDR1 SNHLY and CDR2 FYNNEI. Losses at the gene ends were 4 bases for V and 0 bases for J; bases not matched to a gene: 7. Here the CDR3 DNA reads TGTGCCAGCAGTGGAACTAGCGGGTCGAGCTCCTACAATGAGCAGTTCTTC. It codes for CASSGTSGSSSYNEQFF.

This clonotype has a count of ten or more. CDR3 protein: CASSFGLLAGGPDTQYF. Written as DNA, the CDR3 is TGTGCCAGCAGTTTCGGGCTACTAGCGGGAGGACCAGATACGCAGTATTTT. This sequence joins TRBV12-3 or TRBV12-4 and TRBJ2-3, with 12 positions matching TRBD2. Unmatched junction bases numbered 8, after V lost 3 bases and J lost 4 bases. The CDR3 has 17 residues.

The V call is TRBV20-1, the J call TRBJ1-1, with TRBD1 identical over 10 bases. After removal of 4 bases from V and 3 bases from J, the junction contained 5 bases not matched to a gene. CDR1 is DFQATT, CDR2 SNEGSKA, per germline (reference sequence). The CDR3 extends over 14 amino acids. CDR3 loop: CSAKTGGGDTEAFF. The CDR3 bases are TGCAGTGCTAAGACAGGGGGCGGTGACACTGAAGCTTTCTTT.

The V call is TRBV7-2, the J call TRBJ2-2, with 8 positions matching TRBD2. V dropped 1 base and J dropped 2; count of bases not matched to a gene: 3. The germline V gene has CDR1 SGHTA and CDR2 FQGNSA. The CDR3 contains 16 residues. As DNA, the CDR3 is TGTGCCAGCAGCTTAGTAGCGGGAAAAAACACCGGGGAGCTGTTTTTT. This encodes CASSLVAGKNTGELFF. The full variable domain, its missing parts supplied by reference TRBV7-2 and TRBJ2-2, is GAGVSQSPSNKVTEKGKDVELRCDPISGHTALYWYRQSLGQGLEFLIYFQGNSAPDKSGLPSDRFSAERTGGSVSTLTIQRTQQEDSAVYLCASSLVAGKNTGELFFGEGSRLTVL.

This clonotype was picked up many times. CDR3 loop: CASSEGAGVLDEQYF. CDR3 nucleotide sequence: TGTGCCAGCAGTGAAGGGGCAGGGGTCTTGGACGAGCAGTACTTC. The chain links TRBV2 to TRBJ2-7; the D gene is possibly TRBD1 (6 bases). The CDR3 is 15 amino acids. The V gene lost 1 base and the J gene lost 5 bases, with 15 bases spanning the gap. The V gene's germline CDR1 is SNHLY and CDR2 FYNNEI.

At least ten counts were recorded for this clonotype. V is TRBV9 and J is TRBJ1-2; D may be TRBD1 (5 bases). CDR1 SGDLS and CDR2 YYNGEE come from the germline V gene. This CDR3 comprises 14 residues. The V gene lost 4 bases and the J gene lost 5 bases, with 15 bases spanning the gap. The CDR3 DNA sequence: TGTGCCAGCAGCCCTGGCTCGACAGAGTATGGCTACACCTTC. It translates to CASSPGSTEYGYTF.

This clonotype was seen only once. The chain joins TRBV10-3 to TRBJ1-1; the match to TRBD1 covers 7 bases. J lost 8 bases, V lost 6 bases, and 9 bases had no gene match. CDR1 is ENHRY, CDR2 SYGVKD, per germline. This CDR3 spans 13 amino acids. This CDR3 is CAISPGQAIEAFF. CDR3 coding DNA: TGTGCCATCAGCCCCGGACAGGCGATCGAAGCTTTCTTT.

The sample holds many counts of this clonotype. This sequence joins TRBV10-3 and TRBJ2-5; D remains unclear. TRBJ2-1 matches the DNA end more closely, so the J call is doubtful. Looked up from germline, CDR1 is ENHRY and CDR2 is SYGVKD. The CDR3 is 13 amino acids. CDR3 DNA: TGTGCCATCAGTGAAGAGGATGGGCGTGAGCAGTTCTTC. This encodes CAISEEDGREQFF.